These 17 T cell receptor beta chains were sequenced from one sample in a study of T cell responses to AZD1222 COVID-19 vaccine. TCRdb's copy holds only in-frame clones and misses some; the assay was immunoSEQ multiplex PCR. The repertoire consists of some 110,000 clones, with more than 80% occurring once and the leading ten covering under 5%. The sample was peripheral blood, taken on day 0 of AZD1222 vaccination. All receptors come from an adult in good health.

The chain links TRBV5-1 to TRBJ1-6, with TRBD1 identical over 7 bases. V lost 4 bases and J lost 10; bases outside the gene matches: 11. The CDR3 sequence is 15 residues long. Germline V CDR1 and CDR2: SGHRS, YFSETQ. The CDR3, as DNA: TGCGCCAGCAGCCCATCCGGGACAGACCCATCACCCCTCCACTTT. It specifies CASSPSGTDPSPLHF.

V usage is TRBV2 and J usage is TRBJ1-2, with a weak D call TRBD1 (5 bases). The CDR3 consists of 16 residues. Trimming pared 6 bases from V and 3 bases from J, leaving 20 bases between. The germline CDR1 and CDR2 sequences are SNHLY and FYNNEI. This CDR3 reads CASRTDLGVGDYGYTF. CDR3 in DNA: TGTGCCAGCAGAACTGATCTAGGGGTAGGGGACTATGGCTACACCTTC.

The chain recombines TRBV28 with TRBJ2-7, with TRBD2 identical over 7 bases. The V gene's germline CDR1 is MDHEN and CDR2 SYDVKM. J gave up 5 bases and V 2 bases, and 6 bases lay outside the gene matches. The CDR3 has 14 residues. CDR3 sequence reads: CASSLSGVLDEQYF. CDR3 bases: TGTGCCAGCAGTTTAAGCGGGGTTTTAGACGAGCAGTACTTC.

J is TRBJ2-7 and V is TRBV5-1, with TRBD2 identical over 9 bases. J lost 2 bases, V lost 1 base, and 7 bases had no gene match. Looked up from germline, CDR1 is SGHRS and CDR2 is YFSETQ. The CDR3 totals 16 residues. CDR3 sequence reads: CASSLPNSGSAYEQYF. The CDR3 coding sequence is TGCGCCAGCAGCTTGCCGAATAGCGGGAGTGCCTACGAGCAGTACTTC. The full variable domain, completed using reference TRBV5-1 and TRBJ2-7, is KAGVTQTPRYLIKTRGQQVTLSCSPISGHRSVSWYQQTPGQGLQFLFEYFSETQRNKGNFPGRFSGRQFSNSRSEMNVSTLELGDSALYLCASSLPNSGSAYEQYFGPGTRLTVT.

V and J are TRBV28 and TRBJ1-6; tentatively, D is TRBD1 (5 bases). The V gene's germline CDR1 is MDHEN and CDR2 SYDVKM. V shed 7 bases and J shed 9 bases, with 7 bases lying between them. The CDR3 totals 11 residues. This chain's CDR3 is CASTGGSPLHF. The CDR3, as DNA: TGTGCCAGCACGGGGGGTTCACCCCTCCACTTT.

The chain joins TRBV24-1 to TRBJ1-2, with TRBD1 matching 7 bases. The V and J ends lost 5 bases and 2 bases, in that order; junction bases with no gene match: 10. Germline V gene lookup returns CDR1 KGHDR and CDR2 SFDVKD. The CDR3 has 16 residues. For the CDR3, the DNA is TGTGCCACCAGTGGTGCATCCGGGACAGTAAACTATGGCTACACCTTC. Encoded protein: CATSGASGTVNYGYTF.

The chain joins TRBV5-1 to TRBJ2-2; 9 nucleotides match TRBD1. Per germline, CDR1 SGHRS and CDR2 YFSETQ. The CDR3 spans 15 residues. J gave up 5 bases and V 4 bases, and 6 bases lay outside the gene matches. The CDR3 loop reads CASSPGDRDTGELFF. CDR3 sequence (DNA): TGCGCCAGCAGCCCAGGGGACAGGGATACCGGGGAGCTGTTTTTT.

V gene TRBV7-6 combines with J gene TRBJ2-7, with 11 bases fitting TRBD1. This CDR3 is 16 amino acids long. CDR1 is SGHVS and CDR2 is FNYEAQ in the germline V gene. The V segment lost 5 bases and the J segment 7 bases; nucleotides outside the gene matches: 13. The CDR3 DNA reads TGTGCCAGCAGCCCCAATGGCGGACAGGGGGCTGAAGAGCAGTACTTC. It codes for CASSPNGGQGAEEQYF.

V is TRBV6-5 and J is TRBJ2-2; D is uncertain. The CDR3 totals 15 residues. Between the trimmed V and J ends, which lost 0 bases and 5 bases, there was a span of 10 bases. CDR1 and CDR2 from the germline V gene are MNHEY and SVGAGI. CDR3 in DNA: TGTGCCAGCAGTTACTCCTTTACAAGGACCGGGGAGCTGTTTTTT. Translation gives CASSYSFTRTGELFF.

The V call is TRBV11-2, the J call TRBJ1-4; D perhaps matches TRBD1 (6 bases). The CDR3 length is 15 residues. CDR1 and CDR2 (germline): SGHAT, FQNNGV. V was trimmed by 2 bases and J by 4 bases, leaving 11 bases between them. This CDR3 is CASSLRGHINEKLFF. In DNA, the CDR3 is TGTGCCAGCAGCTTAAGGGGACACATTAATGAAAAACTGTTTTTT.

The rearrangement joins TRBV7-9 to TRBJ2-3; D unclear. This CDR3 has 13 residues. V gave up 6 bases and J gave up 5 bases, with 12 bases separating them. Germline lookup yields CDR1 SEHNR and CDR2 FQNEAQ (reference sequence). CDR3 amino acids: CASRQGLVDTQYF. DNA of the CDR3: TGTGCCAGCAGGCAAGGGTTGGTAGATACGCAGTATTTT.

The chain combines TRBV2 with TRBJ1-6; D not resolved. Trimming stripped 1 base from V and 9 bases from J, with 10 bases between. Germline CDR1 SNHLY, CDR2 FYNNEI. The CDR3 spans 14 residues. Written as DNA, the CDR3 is TGTGCCAGCAGTGAAGAGATGCTTTCTTCACCCCTCCACTTT. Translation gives CASSEEMLSSPLHF.

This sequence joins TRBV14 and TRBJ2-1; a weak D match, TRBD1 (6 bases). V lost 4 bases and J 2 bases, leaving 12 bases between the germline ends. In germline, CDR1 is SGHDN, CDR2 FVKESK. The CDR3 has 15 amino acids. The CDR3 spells CASSRRGGPYNEQFF. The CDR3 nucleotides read TGTGCCAGCAGCCGGAGAGGGGGTCCCTACAATGAGCAGTTCTTC.

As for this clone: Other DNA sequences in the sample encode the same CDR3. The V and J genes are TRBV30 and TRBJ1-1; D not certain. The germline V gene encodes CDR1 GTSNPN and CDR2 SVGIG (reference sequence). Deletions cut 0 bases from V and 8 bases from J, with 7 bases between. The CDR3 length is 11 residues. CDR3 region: CAWSVQSEAFF. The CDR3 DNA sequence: TGTGCCTGGAGTGTACAGTCCGAAGCTTTCTTT.

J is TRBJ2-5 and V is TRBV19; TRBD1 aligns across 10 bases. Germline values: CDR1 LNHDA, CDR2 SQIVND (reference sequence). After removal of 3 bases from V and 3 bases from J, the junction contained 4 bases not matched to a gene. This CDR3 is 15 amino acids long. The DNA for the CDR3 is TGTGCCAGTAGTATGGGGGGGACAGGGGAAGAGACCCAGTACTTC. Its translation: CASSMGGTGEETQYF. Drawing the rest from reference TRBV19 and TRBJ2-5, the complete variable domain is DGGITQSPKYLFRKEGQNVTLSCEQNLNHDAMYWYRQDPGQGLRLIYYSQIVNDFQKGDIAEGYSVSREKKESFPLTVTSAQKNPTAFYLCASSMGGTGEETQYFGPGTRLLVL.

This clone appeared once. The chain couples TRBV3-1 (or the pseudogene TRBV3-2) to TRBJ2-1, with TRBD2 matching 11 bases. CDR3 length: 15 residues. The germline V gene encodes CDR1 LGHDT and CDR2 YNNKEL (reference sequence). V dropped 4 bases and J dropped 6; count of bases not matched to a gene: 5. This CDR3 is CASSRTSGGVNEQFF. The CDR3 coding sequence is TGTGCCAGCAGCCGTACTAGCGGGGGCGTCAATGAGCAGTTCTTC.

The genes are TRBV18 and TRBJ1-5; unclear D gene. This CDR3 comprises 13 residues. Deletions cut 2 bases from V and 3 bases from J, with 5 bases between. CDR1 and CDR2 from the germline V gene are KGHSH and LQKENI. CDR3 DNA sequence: TGTGCCAGCTCACCAGGGTTCAATCAGCCCCAGCATTTT. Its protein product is CASSPGFNQPQHF.